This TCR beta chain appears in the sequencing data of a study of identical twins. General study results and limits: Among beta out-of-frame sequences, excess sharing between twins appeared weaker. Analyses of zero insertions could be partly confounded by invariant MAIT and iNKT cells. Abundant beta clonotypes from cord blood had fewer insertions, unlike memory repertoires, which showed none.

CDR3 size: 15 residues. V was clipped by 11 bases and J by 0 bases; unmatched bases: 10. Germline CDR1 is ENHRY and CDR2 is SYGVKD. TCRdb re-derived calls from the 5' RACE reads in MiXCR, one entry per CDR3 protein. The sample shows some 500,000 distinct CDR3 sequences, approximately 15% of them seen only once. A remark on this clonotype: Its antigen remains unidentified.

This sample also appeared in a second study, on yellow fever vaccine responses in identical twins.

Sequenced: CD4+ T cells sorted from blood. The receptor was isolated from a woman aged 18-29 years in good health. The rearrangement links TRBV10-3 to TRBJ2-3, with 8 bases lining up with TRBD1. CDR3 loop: CAGSTGGSSTDTQYF. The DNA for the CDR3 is TGTGCCGGAAGTACAGGGGGGAGTAGCACAGATACGCAGTATTTT.